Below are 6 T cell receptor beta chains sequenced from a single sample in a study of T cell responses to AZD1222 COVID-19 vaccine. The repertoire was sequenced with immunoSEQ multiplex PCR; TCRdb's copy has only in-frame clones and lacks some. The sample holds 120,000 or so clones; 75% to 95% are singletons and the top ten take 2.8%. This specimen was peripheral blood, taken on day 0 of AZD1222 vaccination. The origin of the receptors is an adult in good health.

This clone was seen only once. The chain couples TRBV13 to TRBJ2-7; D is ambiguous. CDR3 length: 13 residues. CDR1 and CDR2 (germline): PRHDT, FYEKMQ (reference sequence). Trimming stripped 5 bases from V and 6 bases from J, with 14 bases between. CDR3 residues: CASSLDTGREQYF. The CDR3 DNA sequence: TGTGCCAGCAGCCTGGATACCGGACGCGAGCAGTACTTC.

The CDR3 DNA reads as TGCGCCAGCAGCGGTATAGTGAACGAGCAGTACTTC. It codes for CASSGIVNEQYF. The chain uses TRBV5-1 and TRBJ2-7; D is ambiguous. CDR3 length: 12 amino acids. Germline CDR1 and CDR2: SGHRS and YFSETQ. Trimming removed 4 bases from V and 5 bases from J, with 10 bases in between.

The CDR3 sequence: CASSVQVSYEQYF. CDR3 coding DNA: TGTGCCAGCAGCGTACAGGTGTCCTACGAGCAGTACTTC. V and J are TRBV5-6 and TRBJ2-7; D may be TRBD1 (5 bases). This CDR3 contains 13 residues. CDR1 and CDR2 (germline): SGHDT, YYEEEE. V lost 4 bases and J lost 1, with 9 bases in between.

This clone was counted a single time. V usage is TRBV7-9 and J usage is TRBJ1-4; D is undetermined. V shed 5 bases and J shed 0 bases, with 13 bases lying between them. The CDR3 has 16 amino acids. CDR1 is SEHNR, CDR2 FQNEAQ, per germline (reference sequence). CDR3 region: CASSPPPPTTNEKLFF. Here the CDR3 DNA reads TGTGCCAGCAGCCCCCCACCGCCGACAACTAATGAAAAACTGTTTTTT.

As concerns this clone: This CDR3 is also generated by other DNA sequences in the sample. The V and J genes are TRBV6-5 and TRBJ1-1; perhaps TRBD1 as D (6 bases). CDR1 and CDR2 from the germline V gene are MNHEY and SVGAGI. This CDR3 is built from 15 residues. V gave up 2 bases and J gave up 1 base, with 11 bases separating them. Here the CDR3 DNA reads TGTGCCAGCAGTTACAGGACAGTCCAGAACACTGAAGCTTTCTTT. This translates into CASSYRTVQNTEAFF.

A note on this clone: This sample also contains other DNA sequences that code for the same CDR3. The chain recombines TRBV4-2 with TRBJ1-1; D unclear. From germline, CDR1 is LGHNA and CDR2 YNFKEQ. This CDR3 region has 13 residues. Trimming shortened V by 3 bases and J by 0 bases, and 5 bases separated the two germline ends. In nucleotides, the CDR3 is TGTGCCAGCAGCCAGGACCTGAACACTGAAGCTTTCTTT. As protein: CASSQDLNTEAFF.